This T cell receptor beta chain was sequenced in a study of CD8 T cells in ankylosing spondylitis. Using its own MiXCR run on the 5' RACE reads, TCRdb lists one record per CDR3 protein. The sample holds 250,000 to 300,000 distinct CDR3 sequences; approximately 20% are singletons and the top ten take 7.8%. This clonotype has a single count. The CDR3 is 14 residues long. The germline V gene has CDR1 MNHNS and CDR2 SASEGT. V lost 6 bases, J lost 2 bases, and 11 bases lay in between. The sample was blood, either unsorted or a sorted T cell fraction (not recorded which). V usage is TRBV6-1 and J usage is TRBJ2-1, with D maybe TRBD1 (5 bases). This receptor was obtained from a male donor with ankylosing spondylitis or in good health (not recorded which). CDR3: CASRGTGPYNEQFF. DNA of the CDR3: TGTGCCAGCAGGGGTACAGGTCCCTACAATGAGCAGTTCTTC.